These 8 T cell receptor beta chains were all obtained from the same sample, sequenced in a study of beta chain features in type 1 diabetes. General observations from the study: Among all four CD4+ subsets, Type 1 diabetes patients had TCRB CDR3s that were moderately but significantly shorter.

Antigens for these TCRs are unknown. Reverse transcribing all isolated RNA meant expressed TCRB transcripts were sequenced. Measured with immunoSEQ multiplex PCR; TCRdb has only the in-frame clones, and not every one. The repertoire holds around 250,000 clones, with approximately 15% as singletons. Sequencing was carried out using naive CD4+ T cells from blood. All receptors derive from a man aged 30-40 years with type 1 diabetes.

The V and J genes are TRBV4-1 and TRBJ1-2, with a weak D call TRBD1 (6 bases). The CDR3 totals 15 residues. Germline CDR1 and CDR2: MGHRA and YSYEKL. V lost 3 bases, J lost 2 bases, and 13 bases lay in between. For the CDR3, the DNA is TGCGCCAGCAGCCATCGGACAGCCGACAACTATGGCTACACCTTC. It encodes CASSHRTADNYGYTF.

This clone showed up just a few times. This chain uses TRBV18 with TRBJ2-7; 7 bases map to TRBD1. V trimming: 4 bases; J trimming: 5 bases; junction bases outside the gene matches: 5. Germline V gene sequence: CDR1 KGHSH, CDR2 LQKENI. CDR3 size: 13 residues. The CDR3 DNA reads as TGTGCCAGCTCACAGCTCAGGGGGAACGAGCAGTACTTC. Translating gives CASSQLRGNEQYF. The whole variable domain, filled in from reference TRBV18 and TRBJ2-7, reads NAGVMQNPRHLVRRRGQEARLRCSPMKGHSHVYWYRQLPEEGLKFMVYLQKENIIDESGMPKERFSAEFPKEGPSILRIQQVVRGDSAAYFCASSQLRGNEQYFGPGTRLTVT.

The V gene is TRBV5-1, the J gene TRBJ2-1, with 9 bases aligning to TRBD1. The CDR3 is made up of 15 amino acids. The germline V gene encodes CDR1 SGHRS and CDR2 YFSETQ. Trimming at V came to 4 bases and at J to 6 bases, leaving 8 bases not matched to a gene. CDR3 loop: CASSPGTGRTNEQFF. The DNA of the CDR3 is TGCGCCAGCAGCCCCGGGACAGGGAGGACCAATGAGCAGTTCTTC.

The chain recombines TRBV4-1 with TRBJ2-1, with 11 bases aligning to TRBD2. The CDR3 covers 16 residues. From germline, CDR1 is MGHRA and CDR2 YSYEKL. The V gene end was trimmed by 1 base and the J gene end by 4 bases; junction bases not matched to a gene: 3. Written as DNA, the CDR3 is TGCGCCAGCAGCCAAGGACTAGCGGGACGTTACAATGAGCAGTTCTTC. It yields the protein CASSQGLAGRYNEQFF.

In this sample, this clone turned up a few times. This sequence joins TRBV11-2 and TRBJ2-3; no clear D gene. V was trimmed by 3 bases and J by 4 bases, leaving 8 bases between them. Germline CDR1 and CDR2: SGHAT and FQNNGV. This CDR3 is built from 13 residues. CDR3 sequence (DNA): TGTGCCAGCAGCTTCTCCGAGGCAGATACGCAGTATTTT. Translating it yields CASSFSEADTQYF.

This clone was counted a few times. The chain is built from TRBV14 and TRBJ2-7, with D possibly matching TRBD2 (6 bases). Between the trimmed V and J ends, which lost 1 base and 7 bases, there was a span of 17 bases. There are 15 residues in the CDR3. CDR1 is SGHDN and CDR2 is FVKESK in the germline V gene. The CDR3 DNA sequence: TGTGCCAGCAGCCAAGTTTCTAGCGTGAGTGCGGAGCAGTACTTC. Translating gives CASSQVSSVSAEQYF.

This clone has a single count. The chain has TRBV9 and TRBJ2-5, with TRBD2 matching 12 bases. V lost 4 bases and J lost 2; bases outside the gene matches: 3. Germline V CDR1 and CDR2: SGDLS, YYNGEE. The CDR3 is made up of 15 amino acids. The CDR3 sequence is CASSTGTSGQETQYF. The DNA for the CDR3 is TGTGCCAGCAGCACTGGGACTAGCGGGCAAGAGACCCAGTACTTC.

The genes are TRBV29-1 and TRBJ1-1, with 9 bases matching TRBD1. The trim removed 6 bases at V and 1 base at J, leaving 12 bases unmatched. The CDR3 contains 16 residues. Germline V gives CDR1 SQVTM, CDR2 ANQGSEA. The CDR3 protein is CSVRFPGQGRNTEAFF. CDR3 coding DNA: TGCAGCGTACGCTTCCCGGGACAGGGTCGGAACACTGAAGCTTTCTTT.